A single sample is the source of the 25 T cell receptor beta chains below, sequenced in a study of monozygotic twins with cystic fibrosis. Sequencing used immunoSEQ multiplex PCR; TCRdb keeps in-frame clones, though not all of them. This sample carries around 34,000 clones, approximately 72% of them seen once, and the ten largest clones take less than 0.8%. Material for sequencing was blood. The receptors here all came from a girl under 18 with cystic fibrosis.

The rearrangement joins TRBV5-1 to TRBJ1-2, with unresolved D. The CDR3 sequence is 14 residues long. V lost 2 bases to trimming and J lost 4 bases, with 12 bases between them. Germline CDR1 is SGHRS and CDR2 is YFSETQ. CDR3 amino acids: CASSFLDGGYGYTF. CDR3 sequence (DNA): TGCGCCAGCAGCTTTTTAGACGGTGGCTATGGCTACACCTTC.

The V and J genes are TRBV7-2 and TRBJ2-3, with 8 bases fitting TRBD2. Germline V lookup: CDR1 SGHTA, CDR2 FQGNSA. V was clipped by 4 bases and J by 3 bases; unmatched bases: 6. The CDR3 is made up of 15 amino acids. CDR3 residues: CASSWSGSGTDTQYF. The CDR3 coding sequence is TGTGCCAGCAGCTGGAGCGGGAGTGGGACAGATACGCAGTATTTT.

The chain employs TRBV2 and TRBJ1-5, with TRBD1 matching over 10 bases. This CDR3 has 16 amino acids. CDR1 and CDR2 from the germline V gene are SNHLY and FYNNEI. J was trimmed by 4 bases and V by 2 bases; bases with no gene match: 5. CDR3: CASSEHMDRGNQPQHF. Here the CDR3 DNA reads TGTGCCAGCAGTGAACACATGGACAGGGGGAATCAGCCCCAGCATTTT.

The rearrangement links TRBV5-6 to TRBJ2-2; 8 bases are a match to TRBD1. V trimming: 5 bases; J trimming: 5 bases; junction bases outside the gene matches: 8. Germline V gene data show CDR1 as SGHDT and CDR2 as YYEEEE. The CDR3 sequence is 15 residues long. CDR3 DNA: TGTGCCAGCAGATACGACAGGGGAAGGACCGGGGAGCTGTTTTTT. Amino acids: CASRYDRGRTGELFF.

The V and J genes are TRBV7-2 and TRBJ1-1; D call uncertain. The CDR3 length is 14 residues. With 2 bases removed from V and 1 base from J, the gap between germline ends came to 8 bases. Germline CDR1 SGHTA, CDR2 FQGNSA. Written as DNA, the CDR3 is TGTGCCAGCAGCTTAAGAGTAAAGAACACTGAAGCTTTCTTT. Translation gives CASSLRVKNTEAFF.

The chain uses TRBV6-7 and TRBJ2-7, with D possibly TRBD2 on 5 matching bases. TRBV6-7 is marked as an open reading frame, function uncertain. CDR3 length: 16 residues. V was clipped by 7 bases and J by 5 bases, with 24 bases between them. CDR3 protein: CASNSKSRLKRHEQYV. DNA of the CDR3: TGTGCCAGCAATTCAAAATCGAGACTAAAACGCCACGAGCAGTACGTC.

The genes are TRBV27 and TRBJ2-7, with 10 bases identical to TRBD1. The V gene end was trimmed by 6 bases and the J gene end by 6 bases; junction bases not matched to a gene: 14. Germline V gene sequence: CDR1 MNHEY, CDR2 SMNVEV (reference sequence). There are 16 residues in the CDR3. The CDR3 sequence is CASSRLPGTGEPEQYF. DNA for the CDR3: TGTGCCAGCAGCCGCCTCCCCGGGACAGGGGAGCCCGAGCAGTACTTC.

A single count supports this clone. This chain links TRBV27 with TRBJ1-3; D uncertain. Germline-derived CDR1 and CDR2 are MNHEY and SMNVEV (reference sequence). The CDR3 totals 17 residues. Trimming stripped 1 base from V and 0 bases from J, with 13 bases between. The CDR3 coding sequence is TGTGCCAGCAGTTTATTCCGCCCAGTCCACTCTGGAAACACCATATATTTT. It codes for CASSLFRPVHSGNTIYF.

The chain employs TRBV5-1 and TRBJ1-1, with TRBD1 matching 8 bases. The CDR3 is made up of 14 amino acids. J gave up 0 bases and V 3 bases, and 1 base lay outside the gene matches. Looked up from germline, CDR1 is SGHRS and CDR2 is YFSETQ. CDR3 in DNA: TGCGCCAGCAGCTCGACAGGGGTGAACACTGAAGCTTTCTTT. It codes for CASSSTGVNTEAFF.

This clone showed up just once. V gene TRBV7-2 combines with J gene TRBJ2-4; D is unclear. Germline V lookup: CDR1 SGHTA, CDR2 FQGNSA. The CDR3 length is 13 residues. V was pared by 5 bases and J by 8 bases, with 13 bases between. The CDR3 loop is CASSPVVRDIQYF. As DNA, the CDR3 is TGTGCCAGCAGCCCCGTGGTGAGAGACATTCAGTACTTC.

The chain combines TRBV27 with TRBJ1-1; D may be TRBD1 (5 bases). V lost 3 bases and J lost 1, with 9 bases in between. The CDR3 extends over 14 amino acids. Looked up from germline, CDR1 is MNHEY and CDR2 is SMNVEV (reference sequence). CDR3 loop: CASSFQGTNTEAFF. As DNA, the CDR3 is TGTGCCAGCAGTTTCCAGGGAACGAACACTGAAGCTTTCTTT.

The CDR3 is CASSPTLAGGNNEQFF. CDR3 DNA: TGTGCCAGCAGCCCCACTCTAGCGGGAGGGAACAATGAGCAGTTCTTC. The chain uses TRBV5-4 and TRBJ2-1; TRBD2 matches 12 bases. The CDR3 is 16 amino acids. V dropped 4 bases and J dropped 5; count of bases not matched to a gene: 7. Germline V gene sequence: CDR1 SGHNT, CDR2 YYREEE (reference sequence).

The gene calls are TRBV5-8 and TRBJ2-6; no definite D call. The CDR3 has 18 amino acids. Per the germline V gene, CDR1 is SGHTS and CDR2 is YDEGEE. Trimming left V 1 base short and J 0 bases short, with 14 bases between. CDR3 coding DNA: TGTGCCAGCAGCTTGTATCTCCGAACTGGCTCTGGGGCCAACGTCCTGACTTTC. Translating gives CASSLYLRTGSGANVLTF.

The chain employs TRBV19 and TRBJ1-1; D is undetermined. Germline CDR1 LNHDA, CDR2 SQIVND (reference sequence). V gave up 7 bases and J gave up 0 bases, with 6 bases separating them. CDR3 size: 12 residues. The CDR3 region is CASNGMNTEAFF. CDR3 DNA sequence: TGTGCCAGTAATGGCATGAACACTGAAGCTTTCTTT.

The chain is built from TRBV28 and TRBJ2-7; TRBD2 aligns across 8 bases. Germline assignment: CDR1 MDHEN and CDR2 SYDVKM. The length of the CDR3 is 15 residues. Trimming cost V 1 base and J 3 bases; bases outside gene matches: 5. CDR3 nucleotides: TGTGCCAGCAGTTTATCTGCGGGACTAGTCTACGAGCAGTACTTC. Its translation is CASSLSAGLVYEQYF.

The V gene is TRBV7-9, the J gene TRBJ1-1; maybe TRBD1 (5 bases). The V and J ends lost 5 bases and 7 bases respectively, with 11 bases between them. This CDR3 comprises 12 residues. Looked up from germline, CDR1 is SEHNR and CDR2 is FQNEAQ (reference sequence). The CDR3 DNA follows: TGTGCCAGCAGCCCTGGGACCGGTGAAGCTTTCTTT. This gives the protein CASSPGTGEAFF. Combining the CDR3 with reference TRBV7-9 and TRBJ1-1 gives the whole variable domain DTGVSQNPRHKITKRGQNVTFRCDPISEHNRLYWYRQTLGQGPEFLTYFQNEAQLEKSRLLSDRFSAERPKGSFSTLEIQRTEQGDSAMYLCASSPGTGEAFFGQGTRLTVV.

CDR3 sequence reads: CASSRRLAGETQYF. The DNA for the CDR3 is TGTGCCAGCAGTAGGAGACTAGCGGGGGAGACCCAGTACTTC. The chain couples TRBV6-1 to TRBJ2-5; the match to TRBD2 covers 11 bases. The germline V gene encodes CDR1 MNHNS and CDR2 SASEGT. The J segment lost 5 bases and the V segment lost 5 bases, leaving 4 bases of the junction unmatched. The CDR3 extends over 14 amino acids.

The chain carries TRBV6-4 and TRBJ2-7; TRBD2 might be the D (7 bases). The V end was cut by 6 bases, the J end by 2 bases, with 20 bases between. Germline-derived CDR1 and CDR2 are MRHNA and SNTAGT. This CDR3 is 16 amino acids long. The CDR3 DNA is TGTGCCAGCAGGTGGGTGCGGGGGCCAGACCCCTACGAGCAGTACGTC. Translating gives CASRWVRGPDPYEQYV.

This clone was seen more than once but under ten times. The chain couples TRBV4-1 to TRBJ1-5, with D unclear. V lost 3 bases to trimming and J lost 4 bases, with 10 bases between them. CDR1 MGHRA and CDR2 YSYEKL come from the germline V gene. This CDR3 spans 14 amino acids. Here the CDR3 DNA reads TGCGCCAGCAGCCATCCGATCGGGAATCAGCCCCAGCATTTT. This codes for CASSHPIGNQPQHF.

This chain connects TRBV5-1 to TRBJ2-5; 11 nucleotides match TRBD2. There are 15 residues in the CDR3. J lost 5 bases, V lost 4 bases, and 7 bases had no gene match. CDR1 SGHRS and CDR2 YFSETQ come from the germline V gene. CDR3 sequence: CASSDTSGSSETQYF. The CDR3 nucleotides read TGCGCCAGCAGCGATACTAGCGGGAGCTCCGAGACCCAGTACTTC. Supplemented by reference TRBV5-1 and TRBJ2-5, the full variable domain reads KAGVTQTPRYLIKTRGQQVTLSCSPISGHRSVSWYQQTPGQGLQFLFEYFSETQRNKGNFPGRFSGRQFSNSRSEMNVSTLELGDSALYLCASSDTSGSSETQYFGPGTRLLVL.

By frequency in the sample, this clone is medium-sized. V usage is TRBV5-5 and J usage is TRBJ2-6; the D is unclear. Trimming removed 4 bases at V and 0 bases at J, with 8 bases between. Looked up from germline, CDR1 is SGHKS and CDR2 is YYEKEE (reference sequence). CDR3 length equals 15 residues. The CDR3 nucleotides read TGTGCCAGCAGCCCTGGTAGCTCTGGGGCCAACGTCCTGACTTTC. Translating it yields CASSPGSSGANVLTF.

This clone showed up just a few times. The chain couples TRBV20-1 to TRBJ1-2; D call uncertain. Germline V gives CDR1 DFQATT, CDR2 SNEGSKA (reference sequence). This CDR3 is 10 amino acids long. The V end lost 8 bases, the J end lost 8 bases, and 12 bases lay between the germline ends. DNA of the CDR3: TGCAGTACCTTAGCCCAAGGCTACACCTTC. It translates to CSTLAQGYTF.

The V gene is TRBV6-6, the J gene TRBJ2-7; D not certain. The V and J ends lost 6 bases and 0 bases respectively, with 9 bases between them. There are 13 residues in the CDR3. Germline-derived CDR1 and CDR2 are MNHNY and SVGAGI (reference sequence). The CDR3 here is CASRHYASYEQYV. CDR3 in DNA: TGTGCCAGCAGACATTACGCCTCCTACGAGCAGTACGTC.

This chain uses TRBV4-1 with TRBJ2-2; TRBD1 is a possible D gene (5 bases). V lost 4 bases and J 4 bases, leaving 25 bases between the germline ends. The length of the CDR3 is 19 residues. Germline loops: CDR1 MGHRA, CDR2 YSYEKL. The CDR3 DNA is TGCGCCAGCAGCCCGACGCTCAGGGCTTCGGCCCACAGCACCGGGGAGCTGTTTTTT. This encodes CASSPTLRASAHSTGELFF.

The CDR3 region is CASSLGPAGGGETQYF. CDR3 sequence (DNA): TGTGCCAGCAGCTTAGGCCCAGCGGGAGGTGGGGAGACCCAGTACTTC. V is TRBV11-2 and J is TRBJ2-5; 9 bases line up with TRBD2. V trimming: 1 base; J trimming: 5 bases; junction bases outside the gene matches: 8. The CDR3 contains 16 residues. Germline V gives CDR1 SGHAT, CDR2 FQNNGV.